This T cell receptor (beta chain) emerged from a study of blood T cell repertoires in COVID-19 (dated by TCRdb to the early 2020s). With regard to the full study: The collaborator samples originated in the United States, Italy and Spain and spanned the acute and convalescent phases of COVID-19. The samples were drawn from the first 160 participants of the ongoing ImmuneRACE study and from roughly 1,300 subjects provided by 6 global collaborators. The material from the prospective study consisted of cDNA or gDNA derived from T cells, B-cell-depleted T cells, or PBMCs. Where available, HLA class I and class II types were obtained from metadata supplied by the sample provider rather than from assay-based typing. The sample metadata nearly always contained a de-identified subject ID, COVID-19 status, age in years and sex. The repertoires were released in a freely available public database intended as a resource for research on the immune response to SARS-CoV-2. The dataset comprised deeply sampled blood TCRbeta repertoires from subjects exposed to, actively infected with, or recovered from COVID-19.

Notes on this clone: Its antigen is unknown. Base qualities are missing; no much larger clone stands one base away.

Enrolling through a virtual design, the prospective study's participants ranged in age from roughly 18 to 89 years and lived across approximately 25 United States geographic areas. In the prospective study, cohorts were assigned on the basis of participant-reported clinical history obtained from a screening survey and a study questionnaire. ImmuneRACE Cohort 3 recovered participants were defined by two consecutive negative NP/OP PCR tests, healthcare professional clearance, or symptom resolution. In the prospective study, whole blood, serum and a nasopharyngeal or oropharyngeal swab were collected from each participant by mobile phlebotomists. Prospective study participants could optionally give additional blood draws and questionnaires over a roughly two-month period. Blood samples from the prospective study were shipped frozen or at room temperature prior to DNA extraction. As encoded in the germline V gene, CDR1 is MGHRA while CDR2 is YSYEKL. V gives up 5 bases and J gives up 1 base, and the segment between their germline ends measures 18 bases. The CDR3 covers 18 residues, taking in both the cysteine and the phenylalanine. CDR3 DNA only is kept here, 54 bases in frame from base 1.

Overall study outcomes, separate from this receptor: How much clinical and demographic metadata was included differed by source and by participant, and the metadata was provided uncurated.

TCRbeta CDR3 regions were amplified from genomic DNA using the immunoSEQ Assay, a bias-controlled multiplex PCR. In the authors' own workflow: Within the assay, amplification of reference gene primers was used to estimate how many nucleated cells each sample contained. Sequence reads were collapsed and filtered to measure the absolute abundance of every unique TCRbeta CDR3 rearrangement. For each sample, productive Simpson clonality was calculated as the square root of Simpson's diversity index over productive rearrangements. TCRdb's version of the immuneACCESS table is confined to in-frame rearrangements and falls short of the full clone set. An unresolved V gene accounts for under half of the shortfall where checked; the remainder is of unknown origin. V, J and clone size are taken as reported in that table, and D and trimming were inferred from the DNA itself. The sample yields around 230,000 clones; roughly nine tenths were counted once. Of the sample, 2.5% to 3% is held by the ten largest clones.

The rearranged chain carries TRBV4-1 and TRBJ1-6, with the identity of the D gene unclear. The TCR comes from a woman in her thirties who had recovered from COVID-19. The sequenced material came from PBMCs or T cells enriched from blood (not recorded which). The CDR3 reads CASSKVEVSVSYNSPLHF. The bases are TGCGCCAGCAGCAAGGTCGAGGTATCGGTTTCCTATAATTCACCCCTCCACTTT.